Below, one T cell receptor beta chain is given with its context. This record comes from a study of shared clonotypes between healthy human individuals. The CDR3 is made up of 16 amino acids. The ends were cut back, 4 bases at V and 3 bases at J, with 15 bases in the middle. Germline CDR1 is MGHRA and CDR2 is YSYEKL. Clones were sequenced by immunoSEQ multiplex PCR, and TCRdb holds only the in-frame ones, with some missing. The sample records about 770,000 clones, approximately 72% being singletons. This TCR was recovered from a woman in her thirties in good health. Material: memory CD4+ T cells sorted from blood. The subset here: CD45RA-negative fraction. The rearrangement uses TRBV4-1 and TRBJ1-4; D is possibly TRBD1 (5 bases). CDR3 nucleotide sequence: TGCGCCAGCAGCCTCCGAACGGGACCACCTAATGAAAAACTGTTTTTT. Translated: CASSLRTGPPNEKLFF.